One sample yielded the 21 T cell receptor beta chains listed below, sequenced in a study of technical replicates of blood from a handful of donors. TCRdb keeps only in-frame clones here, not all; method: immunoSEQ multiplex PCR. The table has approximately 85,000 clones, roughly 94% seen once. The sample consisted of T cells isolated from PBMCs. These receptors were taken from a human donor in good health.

CDR3 sequence: CATSREVGDRGLNEQFF. The CDR3 DNA reads TGTGCCACCAGCAGAGAGGTTGGGGACAGGGGTCTGAATGAGCAGTTCTTC. V gene TRBV15 combines with J gene TRBJ2-1; 10 positions agree with TRBD1. J lost 7 bases, V lost 0 bases, and 9 bases had no gene match. CDR1 is LNHNV and CDR2 is YYDKDF in the germline V gene (reference sequence). The CDR3 has 17 residues.

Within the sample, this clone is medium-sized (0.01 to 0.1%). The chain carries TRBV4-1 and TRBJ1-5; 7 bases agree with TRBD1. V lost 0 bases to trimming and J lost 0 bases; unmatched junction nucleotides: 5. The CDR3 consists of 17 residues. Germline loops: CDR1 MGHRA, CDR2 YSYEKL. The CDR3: CASSQDGDSYSNQPQHF. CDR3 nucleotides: TGCGCCAGCAGCCAAGATGGGGACAGCTATAGCAATCAGCCCCAGCATTTT.

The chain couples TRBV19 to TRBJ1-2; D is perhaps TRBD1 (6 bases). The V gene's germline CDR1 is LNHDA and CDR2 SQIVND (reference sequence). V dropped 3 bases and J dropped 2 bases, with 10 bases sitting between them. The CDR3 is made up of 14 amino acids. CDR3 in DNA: TGTGCCAGTAGTATCGGCAGGGGAAACTATGGCTACACCTTC. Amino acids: CASSIGRGNYGYTF.

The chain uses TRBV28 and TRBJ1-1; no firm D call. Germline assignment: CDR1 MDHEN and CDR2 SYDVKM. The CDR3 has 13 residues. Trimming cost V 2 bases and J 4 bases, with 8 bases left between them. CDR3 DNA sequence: TGTGCCAGCAGTTTAGAGGTATCCACTGAAGCTTTCTTT. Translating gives CASSLEVSTEAFF.

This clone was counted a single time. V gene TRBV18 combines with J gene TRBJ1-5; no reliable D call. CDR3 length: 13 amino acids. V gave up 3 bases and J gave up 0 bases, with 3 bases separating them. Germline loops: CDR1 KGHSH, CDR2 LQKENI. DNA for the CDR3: TGTGCCAGCTCACCCAGTAGCAATCAGCCCCAGCATTTT. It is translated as CASSPSSNQPQHF.

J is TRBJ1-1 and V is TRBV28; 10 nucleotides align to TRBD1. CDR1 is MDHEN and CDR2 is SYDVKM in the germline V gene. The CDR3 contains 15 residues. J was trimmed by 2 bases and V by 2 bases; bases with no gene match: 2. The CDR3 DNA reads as TGTGCCAGCAGTTTAGGGACAGGGGCTAACACTGAAGCTTTCTTT. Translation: CASSLGTGANTEAFF.

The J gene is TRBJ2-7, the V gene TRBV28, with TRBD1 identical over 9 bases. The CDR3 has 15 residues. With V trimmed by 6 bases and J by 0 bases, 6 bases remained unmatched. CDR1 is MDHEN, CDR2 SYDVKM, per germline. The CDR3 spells CASRNGQGFSYEQYF. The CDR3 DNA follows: TGTGCCAGCAGGAACGGACAGGGGTTCTCCTACGAGCAGTACTTC.

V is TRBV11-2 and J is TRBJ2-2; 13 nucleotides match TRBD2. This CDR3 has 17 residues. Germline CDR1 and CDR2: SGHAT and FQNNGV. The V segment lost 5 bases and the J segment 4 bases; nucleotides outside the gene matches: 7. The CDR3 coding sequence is TGTGCCAGCAGCAAACTAGCGGGGGGGCTCGTCACCGGGGAGCTGTTTTTT. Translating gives CASSKLAGGLVTGELFF.

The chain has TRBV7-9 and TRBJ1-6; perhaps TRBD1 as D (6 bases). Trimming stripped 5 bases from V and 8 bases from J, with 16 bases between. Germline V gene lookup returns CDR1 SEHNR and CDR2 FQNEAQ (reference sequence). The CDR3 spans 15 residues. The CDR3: CASSHAGQHDSPLHF. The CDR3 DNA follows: TGTGCCAGCAGCCACGCAGGACAGCACGATTCACCCCTCCACTTT.

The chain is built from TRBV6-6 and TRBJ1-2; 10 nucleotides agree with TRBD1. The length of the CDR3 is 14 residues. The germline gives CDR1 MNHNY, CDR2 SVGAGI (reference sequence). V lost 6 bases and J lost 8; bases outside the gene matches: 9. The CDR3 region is CASSAQTGGAGYTF. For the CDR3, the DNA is TGTGCCAGCAGCGCGCAGACAGGGGGCGCGGGCTACACCTTC.

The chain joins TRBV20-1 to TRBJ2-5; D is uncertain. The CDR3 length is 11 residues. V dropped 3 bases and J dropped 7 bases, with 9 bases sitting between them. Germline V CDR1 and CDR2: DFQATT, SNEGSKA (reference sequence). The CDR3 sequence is CSARIRGTQYF. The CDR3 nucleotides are TGCAGTGCTAGGATCCGAGGGACCCAGTACTTC.

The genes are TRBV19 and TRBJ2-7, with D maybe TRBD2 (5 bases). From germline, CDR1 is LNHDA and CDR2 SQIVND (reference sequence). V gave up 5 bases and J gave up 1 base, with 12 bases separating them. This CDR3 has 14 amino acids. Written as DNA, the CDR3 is TGTGCCAGTAGTGCCAAACTAGGATCCTACGAGCAGTACTTC. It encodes CASSAKLGSYEQYF. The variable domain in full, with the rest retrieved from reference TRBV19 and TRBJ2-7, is DGGITQSPKYLFRKEGQNVTLSCEQNLNHDAMYWYRQDPGQGLRLIYYSQIVNDFQKGDIAEGYSVSREKKESFPLTVTSAQKNPTAFYLCASSAKLGSYEQYFGPGTRLTVT.

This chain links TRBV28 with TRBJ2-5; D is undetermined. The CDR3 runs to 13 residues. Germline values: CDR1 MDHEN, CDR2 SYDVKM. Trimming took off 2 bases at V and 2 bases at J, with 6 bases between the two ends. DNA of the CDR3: TGTGCCAGCAGTTTACCTCCTCAAGAGACCCAGTACTTC. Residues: CASSLPPQETQYF. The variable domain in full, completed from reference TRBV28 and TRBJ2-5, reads DVKVTQSSRYLVKRTGEKVFLECVQDMDHENMFWYRQDPGLGLRLIYFSYDVKMKEKGDIPEGYSVSREKKERFSLILESASTNQTSMYLCASSLPPQETQYFGPGTRLLVL.

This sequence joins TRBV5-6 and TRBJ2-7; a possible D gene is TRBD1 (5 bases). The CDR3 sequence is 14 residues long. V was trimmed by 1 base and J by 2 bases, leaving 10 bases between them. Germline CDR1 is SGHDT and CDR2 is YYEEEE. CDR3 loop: CASSLSVQAYEQYF. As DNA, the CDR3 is TGTGCCAGCAGCTTGTCAGTACAGGCCTACGAGCAGTACTTC.

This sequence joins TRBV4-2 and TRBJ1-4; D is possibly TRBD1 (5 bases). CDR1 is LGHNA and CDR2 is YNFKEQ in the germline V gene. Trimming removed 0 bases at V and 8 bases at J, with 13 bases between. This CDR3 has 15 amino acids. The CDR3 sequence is CASSQDTTVGEKLFF. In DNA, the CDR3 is TGTGCCAGCAGCCAAGATACGACAGTCGGGGAAAAACTGTTTTTT.

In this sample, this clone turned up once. CDR3 sequence: CASSLAGDRVQNEQYF. CDR3 DNA: TGTGCCAGCAGCTTAGCAGGGGACAGGGTTCAAAACGAGCAGTACTTC. The genes are TRBV7-9 and TRBJ2-7, with TRBD1 matching over 9 bases. This CDR3 has 16 residues. V lost 0 bases, J lost 5 bases, and 8 bases stayed unmatched. Germline loops: CDR1 SEHNR, CDR2 FQNEAQ (reference sequence).

CDR3 protein: CASSLSVEGSGELFF. CDR3 bases: TGTGCCAGCAGTTTAAGTGTGGAGGGATCCGGGGAGCTGTTTTTT. The chain recombines TRBV27 with TRBJ2-2; weak D call: TRBD2 (6 bases). The CDR3 sequence is 15 residues long. V was trimmed by 2 bases and J by 6 bases, leaving 13 bases between them. The germline gives CDR1 MNHEY, CDR2 SMNVEV (reference sequence).

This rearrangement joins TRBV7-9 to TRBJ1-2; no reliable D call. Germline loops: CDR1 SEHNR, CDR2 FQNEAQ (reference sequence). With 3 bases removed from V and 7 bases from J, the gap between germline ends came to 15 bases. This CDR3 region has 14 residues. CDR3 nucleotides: TGTGCCAGCAGCTTGCGGGGTGGTCTCGGTGGCTACACCTTC. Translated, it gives CASSLRGGLGGYTF.

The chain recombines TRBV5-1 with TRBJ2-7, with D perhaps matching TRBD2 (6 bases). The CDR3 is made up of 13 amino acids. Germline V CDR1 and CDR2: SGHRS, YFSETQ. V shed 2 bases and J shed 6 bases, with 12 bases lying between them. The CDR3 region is CASSFEGRTEQYF. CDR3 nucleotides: TGCGCCAGCAGCTTCGAAGGGAGGACCGAGCAGTACTTC.

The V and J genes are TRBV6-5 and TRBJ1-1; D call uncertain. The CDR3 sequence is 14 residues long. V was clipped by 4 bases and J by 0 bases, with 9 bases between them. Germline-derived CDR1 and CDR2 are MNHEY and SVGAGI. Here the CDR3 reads CASSWTALNTEAFF. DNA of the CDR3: TGTGCCAGCAGTTGGACTGCCCTGAACACTGAAGCTTTCTTT.

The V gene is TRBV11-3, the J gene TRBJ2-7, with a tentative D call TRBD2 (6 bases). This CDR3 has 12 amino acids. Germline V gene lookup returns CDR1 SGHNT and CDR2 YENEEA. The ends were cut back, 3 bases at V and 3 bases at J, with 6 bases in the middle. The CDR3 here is CASSLRGYEQYF. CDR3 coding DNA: TGTGCCAGCAGCTTGCGGGGCTACGAGCAGTACTTC.